These 24 T cell receptor beta chains were sequenced from one sample in a study of blood T cell repertoires in COVID-19. Profiling relied on immunoSEQ multiplex PCR, and the TCRdb table lists in-frame clones only, not all of them. The sample yields roughly 52,000 clones, roughly 86% seen once. The specimen sequenced was peripheral blood. These TCRs come from a man aged 55 to 70 with active COVID-19.

The CDR3 nucleotides read TGTGCCAGTAGTCTACCCCCCGGGACAGGGATCTACGAGCAGTACTTC. Residues: CASSLPPGTGIYEQYF. The chain joins TRBV19 to TRBJ2-7, with 9 bases fitting TRBD1. CDR3 length: 16 residues. V was clipped by 5 bases and J by 3 bases; unmatched bases: 11. The germline V gene encodes CDR1 LNHDA and CDR2 SQIVND (reference sequence). The entire variable domain, with the rest obtained from reference TRBV19 and TRBJ2-7, is as follows: DGGITQSPKYLFRKEGQNVTLSCEQNLNHDAMYWYRQDPGQGLRLIYYSQIVNDFQKGDIAEGYSVSREKKESFPLTVTSAQKNPTAFYLCASSLPPGTGIYEQYFGPGTRLTVT.

The rearrangement links TRBV18 to TRBJ2-7, with 13 bases aligning to TRBD2. The CDR3 is made up of 23 amino acids. In germline, CDR1 is KGHSH, CDR2 LQKENI. J lost 2 bases, V lost 3 bases, and 25 bases had no gene match. The DNA of the CDR3 is TGTGCCAGCTCACCTAGGAATCGACAGGGTCTCACTAGCGGGGGGGAACTAACCTACGAGCAGTACTTC. It is translated as CASSPRNRQGLTSGGELTYEQYF. Based on the CDR3 plus reference TRBV18 and TRBJ2-7, the full variable domain is NAGVMQNPRHLVRRRGQEARLRCSPMKGHSHVYWYRQLPEEGLKFMVYLQKENIIDESGMPKERFSAEFPKEGPSILRIQQVVRGDSAAYFCASSPRNRQGLTSGGELTYEQYFGPGTRLTVT.

The chain combines TRBV10-2 with TRBJ2-1, with 12 bases lining up with TRBD2. V dropped 7 bases and J dropped 4; count of bases not matched to a gene: 2. The germline CDR1 and CDR2 sequences are WSHSY and SAAADI. There are 14 residues in the CDR3. The CDR3 bases are TGCGCCAGCAAAGGGACTAGCGGGTACAATGAGCAGTTCTTC. This encodes CASKGTSGYNEQFF.

This rearrangement joins TRBV5-8 to TRBJ1-5; D remains ambiguous. Germline V CDR1 and CDR2: SGHTS, YDEGEE. Trimming stripped 0 bases from V and 4 bases from J, with 11 bases between. This CDR3 comprises 15 residues. This CDR3 reads CASSLVPGMNQPQHF. CDR3 sequence (DNA): TGTGCCAGCAGCTTGGTTCCGGGGATGAATCAGCCCCAGCATTTT.

CDR3 in DNA: TGTGCCAGCAGTTATTATCCGGGATCTGATACGCAGTATTTT. Its translation is CASSYYPGSDTQYF. V usage is TRBV6-5 and J usage is TRBJ2-3; tentatively, D is TRBD2 (5 bases). Germline V gene data show CDR1 as MNHEY and CDR2 as SVGAGI. V was pared by 3 bases and J by 6 bases, with 13 bases between. The CDR3 is 14 amino acids.

The chain employs TRBV27 and TRBJ1-3; the D is unclear. The CDR3 extends over 15 amino acids. The V gene lost 5 bases and the J gene lost 0 bases, with 11 bases spanning the gap. CDR1 and CDR2 from the germline V gene are MNHEY and SMNVEV (reference sequence). The DNA of the CDR3 is TGTGCCAGCAGTATGGGCCATCCCTCTGGAAACACCATATATTTT. Translating it yields CASSMGHPSGNTIYF.

This clone was observed a single time. The chain uses TRBV30 and TRBJ2-3; perhaps TRBD2 as D (7 bases). The CDR3 is 12 residues long. Trimming removed 8 bases at V and 0 bases at J, with 9 bases between. CDR1 is GTSNPN, CDR2 SVGIG, per germline (reference sequence). DNA of the CDR3: TGTGCCGGGGGGGCTAGCACAGATACGCAGTATTTT. As protein: CAGGASTDTQYF.

V and J are TRBV2 and TRBJ2-7; D is possibly TRBD1 (6 bases). With 3 bases removed from V and 3 bases from J, the gap between germline ends came to 12 bases. CDR1 and CDR2 from the germline V gene are SNHLY and FYNNEI. The CDR3 runs to 14 residues. The CDR3 protein is CASSDPNRVYEQYF. CDR3 nucleotides: TGTGCCAGCAGTGATCCTAACAGGGTCTACGAGCAGTACTTC. Full variable domain (missing parts from reference TRBV2 and TRBJ2-7): EPEVTQTPSHQVTQMGQEVILRCVPISNHLYFYWYRQILGQKVEFLVSFYNNEISEKSEIFDDQFSVERPDGSNFTLKIRSTKLEDSAMYFCASSDPNRVYEQYFGPGTRLTVT.

In its sample, this clone was seen a few times. This rearrangement joins TRBV19 to TRBJ1-5; D call uncertain. CDR1 and CDR2 from the germline V gene are LNHDA and SQIVND (reference sequence). The CDR3 has 18 residues. The germline V and J ends were trimmed by 7 bases and 2 bases, with 24 bases remaining between them. DNA of the CDR3: TGTGCCAGTACCCCCCCAACACGCACTGGAGGACGCAATCAGCCCCAGCATTTT. Its translation is CASTPPTRTGGRNQPQHF.

This clone has only a few counts. The J gene is TRBJ1-3, the V gene TRBV29-1; 7 positions agree with TRBD1. After removal of 1 base from V and 4 bases from J, the junction contained 1 base not matched to a gene. From germline, CDR1 is SQVTM and CDR2 ANQGSEA. The CDR3 sequence is 13 residues long. This CDR3 is CSVEGQGGNTIYF. The CDR3 DNA follows: TGCAGCGTTGAAGGACAGGGAGGAAACACCATATATTTT.

This clone is a singleton in its sample. This chain links TRBV11-2 with TRBJ1-2, with TRBD1 matching 7 bases. This CDR3 contains 14 residues. The germline gives CDR1 SGHAT, CDR2 FQNNGV. After removal of 1 base from V and 4 bases from J, the junction contained 3 bases not matched to a gene. For the CDR3, the DNA is TGTGCCAGCAGCTTAGGCGCAGGGGGCTATGGCTACACCTTC. Translated: CASSLGAGGYGYTF.

CDR3 sequence (DNA): TGTGCCAGCAGCTTAGCGGGGACAGGATCCTACGAGCAGTACTTC. Residues: CASSLAGTGSYEQYF. The chain has TRBV7-2 and TRBJ2-7; 8 bases map to TRBD1. The CDR3 has 15 residues. CDR1 is SGHTA, CDR2 FQGNSA, per germline. Trimming cost V 0 bases and J 1 base; bases outside gene matches: 2.

V gene TRBV7-8 combines with J gene TRBJ1-1; 9 nucleotides match TRBD1. J lost 4 bases, V lost 2 bases, and 5 bases had no gene match. The CDR3 runs to 15 residues. CDR1 and CDR2 from the germline V gene are SGHVS and FQNEAQ. As DNA, the CDR3 is TGTGCCAGCAGCTTAATGGGACAGGGAACCACTGAAGCTTTCTTT. Residues: CASSLMGQGTTEAFF.

The V call is TRBV4-2, the J call TRBJ2-7, with 10 bases aligning to TRBD2. The CDR3 contains 17 residues. In germline, CDR1 is LGHNA, CDR2 YNFKEQ. The V gene end was trimmed by 11 bases and the J gene end by 1 base; junction bases not matched to a gene: 17. The CDR3 bases are TGTGCCGCCCACATCCCACTAAGCGGGAGGGGGTCCTACGAGCAGTACTTC. The encoded protein is CAAHIPLSGRGSYEQYF.

The chain joins TRBV27 to TRBJ2-7, with D perhaps matching TRBD2 (5 bases). V shed 0 bases and J shed 3 bases, with 12 bases lying between them. The CDR3 is 15 amino acids. The germline CDR1 and CDR2 sequences are MNHEY and SMNVEV (reference sequence). CDR3 DNA: TGTGCCAGCAGTTTATCTGGTGGGAGTCTCTACGAGCAGTACTTC. It encodes CASSLSGGSLYEQYF.

The chain carries TRBV19 and TRBJ2-1; D is unclear. The ends were cut back, 8 bases at V and 5 bases at J, with 4 bases in the middle. Germline assignment: CDR1 LNHDA and CDR2 SQIVND (reference sequence). CDR3 size: 10 residues. The CDR3 DNA sequence: TGTGCCAGTGGGCACAATGAGCAGTTCTTC. As protein: CASGHNEQFF.

V gene TRBV7-3 combines with J gene TRBJ2-2; D is undetermined. The ends were cut back, 3 bases at V and 7 bases at J, with 9 bases in the middle. Germline lookup yields CDR1 SGHTA and CDR2 FQGTGA. The length of the CDR3 is 13 residues. The CDR3 nucleotides are TGTGCCAGCAGCTTCCACACCAACGGGGAGCTGTTTTTT. Amino acid sequence: CASSFHTNGELFF.

CDR3 in amino acids: CASSVMSGASPYEQYF. The CDR3 DNA reads TGTGCCAGCAGCGTGATGTCCGGAGCGAGCCCCTACGAGCAGTACTTC. The rearrangement uses TRBV9 and TRBJ2-7; the D is unclear. Germline CDR1 SGDLS, CDR2 YYNGEE. The CDR3 has 16 residues. Trimming cost V 2 bases and J 2 bases, with 17 bases left between them.

The CDR3 loop reads CASSTAGTFQETQYF. The CDR3 DNA follows: TGTGCCAGTAGTACGGCAGGCACCTTCCAAGAGACCCAGTACTTC. The chain carries TRBV19 and TRBJ2-5; D unresolved. V lost 4 bases, J lost 1 base, and 13 bases lay in between. Germline CDR1 LNHDA, CDR2 SQIVND (reference sequence). The CDR3 covers 15 residues.

The V gene is TRBV6-4, the J gene TRBJ2-1; no reliable D call. This CDR3 comprises 12 residues. Trimming took off 6 bases at V and 4 bases at J, with 7 bases between the two ends. Germline V gene sequence: CDR1 MRHNA, CDR2 SNTAGT. The CDR3 bases are TGTGCCAGCAGCCCACGGTACAATGAGCAGTTCTTC. The encoded protein is CASSPRYNEQFF.

This clone was seen just once. The chain recombines TRBV27 with TRBJ2-7, with D hard to call. In germline, CDR1 is MNHEY, CDR2 SMNVEV (reference sequence). V was trimmed by 2 bases and J by 5 bases, leaving 10 bases between them. This CDR3 is 13 amino acids long. CDR3 sequence: CASSLGLLDEQYF. The CDR3 DNA reads as TGTGCCAGCAGTTTAGGGCTTTTAGACGAGCAGTACTTC.

This sequence joins TRBV7-9 and TRBJ2-7; 8 positions agree with TRBD1. This CDR3 spans 14 amino acids. In germline, CDR1 is SEHNR, CDR2 FQNEAQ (reference sequence). V lost 5 bases and J lost 5; bases outside the gene matches: 8. CDR3 protein: CASSPRTGTNEQYF. In nucleotides, the CDR3 is TGTGCCAGCAGCCCAAGGACAGGGACAAACGAGCAGTACTTC. Combining the CDR3 with reference TRBV7-9 and TRBJ2-7 gives the whole variable domain DTGVSQNPRHKITKRGQNVTFRCDPISEHNRLYWYRQTLGQGPEFLTYFQNEAQLEKSRLLSDRFSAERPKGSFSTLEIQRTEQGDSAMYLCASSPRTGTNEQYFGPGTRLTVT.

The rearrangement uses TRBV12-5 and TRBJ1-1; D is ambiguous. V lost 3 bases and J lost 4, with 15 bases in between. The CDR3 loop spans 15 amino acids. CDR1 LGHNT and CDR2 FRNRAP come from the germline V gene. DNA for the CDR3: TGTGCTAGTGGTTTTACCCCTAACGAGGGCACTGAAGCTTTCTTT. It codes for CASGFTPNEGTEAFF. The full variable domain, its missing parts supplied by reference TRBV12-5 and TRBJ1-1, is DARVTQTPRHKVTEMGQEVTMRCQPILGHNTVFWYRQTMMQGLELLAYFRNRAPLDDSGMPKDRFSAEMPDATLATLKIQPSEPRDSAVYFCASGFTPNEGTEAFFGQGTRLTVV.

The chain uses TRBV18 and TRBJ1-4; weak D call: TRBD1 (6 bases). V lost 5 bases, J lost 2 bases, and 15 bases lay in between. Germline values: CDR1 KGHSH, CDR2 LQKENI. The CDR3 runs to 16 residues. CDR3 amino acids: CASSSDSLGTNEKLFF. CDR3 sequence (DNA): TGTGCCAGCTCATCGGACAGCCTCGGGACTAATGAAAAACTGTTTTTT. Complete variable domain (other parts from reference TRBV18 and TRBJ1-4): NAGVMQNPRHLVRRRGQEARLRCSPMKGHSHVYWYRQLPEEGLKFMVYLQKENIIDESGMPKERFSAEFPKEGPSILRIQQVVRGDSAAYFCASSSDSLGTNEKLFFGSGTQLSVL.